This TCR beta chain was retrieved from a study of blood T cell repertoires in COVID-19. For the study at large: Acute and convalescent COVID-19 samples came from the United States, Italy and Spain.

Trimming cost V 4 bases and J 1 base, with 8 bases left between them. Germline V gene lookup returns CDR1 SGHRS and CDR2 YFSETQ. There are 13 residues in the CDR3. Original processing notes: The assay estimated nucleated cells by amplifying reference gene primers. Sequencing used immunoSEQ multiplex PCR; TCRdb keeps in-frame clones, though not all of them. D and trimming were read from the DNA, whereas the V and J calls and clone size are those reported in that table. This table holds 150,000 to 200,000 clones, around 85% found once. Sequencing was performed on peripheral blood. V and J are TRBV5-1 and TRBJ1-1; D is unresolved. This sequence originates from a man aged 45-60 years with active or convalescent COVID-19. CDR3 in DNA: TGCGCCAGCAGCACACAGACGAACACTGAAGCTTTCTTT. It yields the protein CASSTQTNTEAFF.